The 30 T cell receptor beta chains listed next were all sequenced from one sample in a study of blood T cell repertoires in COVID-19. Sequencing used immunoSEQ multiplex PCR; TCRdb keeps in-frame clones, though not all of them. This sample has some 190,000 clones, with under 90% found just once. Sequenced material: peripheral blood. All receptors come from a man between 60 and 75 years old with acute or convalescent COVID-19.

The rearrangement uses TRBV2 and TRBJ1-1, with 9 bases lining up with TRBD1. V shed 7 bases, J shed 4 bases, and the junction held 7 bases outside the gene matches. The CDR3 totals 14 residues. In germline, CDR1 is SNHLY, CDR2 FYNNEI. The CDR3 region is CASTKTGGITEAFF. The CDR3 coding sequence is TGTGCCAGCACAAAGACAGGGGGAATCACTGAAGCTTTCTTT.

This clone was observed a handful of times. The chain recombines TRBV6-5 with TRBJ1-5, with D possibly matching TRBD1 (6 bases). The germline CDR1 and CDR2 sequences are MNHEY and SVGAGI. Trimming left V 8 bases short and J 2 bases short, with 13 bases between. The CDR3 sequence is 14 residues long. The CDR3 region is CASYNRQGNQPQHF. The CDR3 DNA reads as TGTGCCAGCTACAATCGACAGGGCAATCAGCCCCAGCATTTT.

This clone occurred once. The chain links TRBV15 to TRBJ2-2; TRBD1 might be the D (7 bases). This CDR3 has 14 amino acids. Trimming stripped 9 bases from V and 5 bases from J, with 16 bases between. The germline CDR1 and CDR2 sequences are LNHNV and YYDKDF (reference sequence). CDR3 DNA sequence: TGTGCCACGAGCGTGACAGGGAGGACCGGGGAGCTGTTTTTT. Encoded protein: CATSVTGRTGELFF. The full variable domain, with the rest looked up from reference TRBV15 and TRBJ2-2, is DAMVIQNPRYQVTQFGKPVTLSCSQTLNHNVMYWYQQKSSQAPKLLFHYYDKDFNNEADTPDNFQSRRPNTSFCFLDIRSPGLGDTAMYLCATSVTGRTGELFFGEGSRLTVL.

J is TRBJ1-5 and V is TRBV2; 9 positions match TRBD1. V was pared by 4 bases and J by 1 base, with 8 bases of the junction left unmatched. CDR1 and CDR2 (germline): SNHLY, FYNNEI. The CDR3 length is 17 residues. Here the CDR3 reads CASSVIPGQGSNQPQHF. For the CDR3, the DNA is TGTGCCAGCAGTGTAATTCCGGGACAGGGAAGCAATCAGCCCCAGCATTTT.

The rearrangement uses TRBV12-3 or TRBV12-4 and TRBJ1-2, with a weak D call TRBD1 (5 bases). The CDR3 has 13 residues. V was pared by 3 bases and J by 6 bases, with 11 bases between. The CDR3 region has the DNA TGTGCCAGCAGTTTGGGAGGGGTCGATGGCTACACCTTC. Translation: CASSLGGVDGYTF.

This chain joins TRBV2 and TRBJ1-1; D remains ambiguous. The CDR3 is 13 residues long. CDR1 SNHLY and CDR2 FYNNEI come from the germline V gene. Trimming removed 4 bases at V and 11 bases at J, with 17 bases between. CDR3 DNA: TGTGCCAGCAGTGCCTTCGTCGACAATTCGGCTTTCTTT. Its translation: CASSAFVDNSAFF.

The chain links TRBV5-5 to TRBJ2-7, with TRBD1 as a possible D gene (5 bases). Trimming removed 0 bases from V and 2 bases from J, with 15 bases in between. The CDR3 contains 16 residues. Per the germline V gene, CDR1 is SGHKS and CDR2 is YYEKEE (reference sequence). The CDR3 is CASSLGGQNFPYEQYF. Here the CDR3 DNA reads TGTGCCAGCAGCTTGGGGGGCCAGAACTTTCCCTACGAGCAGTACTTC.

This clone came up a few times. The junction differs from germline at one of its ends, possibly a read error. The rearrangement uses TRBV2 and TRBJ1-2; TRBD1 might be the D (6 bases). Germline V gene sequence: CDR1 SNHLY, CDR2 FYNNEI. The length of the CDR3 is 12 residues. CDR3 in amino acids: CTRQDPLSGYTF. CDR3 DNA: TGCACGAGACAGGACCCTCTTTCTGGCTACACCTTC.

The rearrangement links TRBV3-1 (or the pseudogene TRBV3-2) to TRBJ1-5, with D possibly matching TRBD1 (5 bases). V was pared by 1 base and J by 6 bases, with 13 bases between. Germline V lookup: CDR1 LGHDT, CDR2 YNNKEL (reference sequence). The CDR3 spans 15 residues. Here the CDR3 DNA reads TGTGCCAGCAGCCAAGTGGGGCAGGGTAGTCAGCCCCAGCATTTT. Protein product: CASSQVGQGSQPQHF.

The chain links TRBV15 to TRBJ2-7; 7 nucleotides line up with TRBD1. From germline, CDR1 is LNHNV and CDR2 YYDKDF (reference sequence). This CDR3 contains 15 residues. Germline trimming cut 4 bases from V and 6 bases from J; bases unmatched to any gene: 12. The CDR3 DNA follows: TGTGCCACCAGCACGAGACAGGGATCTTGGCTCGAGCAGTACTTC. It encodes CATSTRQGSWLEQYF.

This clone was counted once. This chain links TRBV5-1 with TRBJ2-1; TRBD2 is a possible D gene (5 bases). Trimming removed 0 bases at V and 4 bases at J, with 14 bases between. CDR3 length equals 16 residues. Germline V gene lookup returns CDR1 SGHRS and CDR2 YFSETQ. CDR3: CASSLAGGPGYNEQFF. In DNA, the CDR3 is TGCGCCAGCAGCTTGGCTGGAGGCCCCGGATACAATGAGCAGTTCTTC.

This clone showed up many times. This chain uses TRBV29-1 with TRBJ2-1; 7 nucleotides align to TRBD2. Germline-derived CDR1 and CDR2 are SQVTM and ANQGSEA. This CDR3 region has 10 residues. V trimming: 4 bases; J trimming: 9 bases; junction bases outside the gene matches: 0. CDR3 residues: CSVGEGEQFF. The CDR3 coding sequence is TGCAGCGTTGGGGAGGGTGAGCAGTTCTTC.

This clone has only one observation. The chain carries TRBV5-5 and TRBJ1-1, with D perhaps TRBD1 (6 bases). The CDR3 length is 12 residues. Germline V gene lookup returns CDR1 SGHKS and CDR2 YYEKEE (reference sequence). Trimming took off 4 bases at V and 11 bases at J, with 15 bases between the two ends. The CDR3 sequence: CASSRETGDAFF. The CDR3 nucleotides read TGTGCCAGCAGCCGCGAGACAGGAGACGCTTTCTTT.

J is TRBJ1-2 and V is TRBV5-4, with a weak D call TRBD1 (5 bases). Germline V gene data show CDR1 as SGHNT and CDR2 as YYREEE (reference sequence). The CDR3 is made up of 16 amino acids. The ends were cut back, 2 bases at V and 0 bases at J, with 14 bases in the middle. The CDR3: CASSLGAGQTNYGYTF. In DNA form, the CDR3 reads TGTGCCAGCAGCTTAGGGGCAGGGCAGACTAACTATGGCTACACCTTC.

As concerns this clone: Other DNA sequences of this sample code for an identical CDR3. This chain connects TRBV5-6 to TRBJ1-1; D is undetermined. V dropped 0 bases and J dropped 7 bases, with 7 bases sitting between them. The germline V gene encodes CDR1 SGHDT and CDR2 YYEEEE. The length of the CDR3 is 12 residues. CDR3 sequence: CASSLVRSEAFF. The CDR3 DNA reads as TGTGCCAGCAGCTTGGTTCGGAGTGAAGCTTTCTTT.

The count of this clone is one. The chain is built from TRBV6-5 and TRBJ2-7; tentatively, D is TRBD2 (6 bases). Trimming cost V 6 bases and J 3 bases, with 12 bases left between them. Germline assignment: CDR1 MNHEY and CDR2 SVGAGI. CDR3 length: 13 amino acids. The CDR3 here is CASSRGSGYEQYF. CDR3 DNA sequence: TGTGCCAGCAGCCGCGGTAGCGGCTACGAGCAGTACTTC.

This clone was picked up a small number of times. The V gene is TRBV11-3, the J gene TRBJ1-1; no clear D gene. Germline CDR1 and CDR2: SGHNT and YENEEA. Trimming removed 1 base from V and 1 base from J, with 4 bases in between. CDR3 length: 13 residues. CDR3 nucleotide sequence: TGTGCCAGCAGCTTAGGGAGGAACACTGAAGCTTTCTTT. Residues: CASSLGRNTEAFF.

This clone came up once. CDR3 region: CASSLGGADEKLFF. The CDR3 DNA sequence: TGCGCCAGCAGCTTGGGCGGAGCCGATGAAAAACTGTTTTTT. The V gene is TRBV5-1, the J gene TRBJ1-4; D is unresolved. V lost 0 bases and J lost 6, with 9 bases in between. CDR1 SGHRS and CDR2 YFSETQ come from the germline V gene. The CDR3 sequence is 14 residues long.

The chain carries TRBV3-1 (or the pseudogene TRBV3-2) and TRBJ2-2, with D possibly matching TRBD1 (6 bases). Germline values: CDR1 LGHDT, CDR2 YNNKEL (reference sequence). Trimming took 4 bases from V and 1 from J, leaving 7 bases between them. This CDR3 has 14 amino acids. For the CDR3, the DNA is TGTGCCAGCAGCCTGGGACAGAACACCGGGGAGCTGTTTTTT. The encoded protein is CASSLGQNTGELFF.

The rearrangement links TRBV5-1 to TRBJ1-2, with D possibly being TRBD1 (6 bases). The CDR3 totals 16 residues. V was clipped by 0 bases and J by 8 bases, with 20 bases between them. Looked up from germline, CDR1 is SGHRS and CDR2 is YFSETQ. The CDR3 DNA reads as TGCGCCAGCAGCTTGGAGGCAGGGGTGGCCCCGTGGGGCTACACCTTC. Translation gives CASSLEAGVAPWGYTF.

The rearrangement links TRBV6-1 to TRBJ2-7; 8 nucleotides align to TRBD1. V was pared by 3 bases and J by 5 bases, with 9 bases of the junction left unmatched. CDR1 is MNHNS and CDR2 is SASEGT in the germline V gene. This CDR3 contains 15 residues. CDR3 DNA: TGTGCCAGCAGTGAGGGACAGGCTGTAGTAAACGAGCAGTACTTC. Translated, it gives CASSEGQAVVNEQYF.

The V call is TRBV5-1, the J call TRBJ2-3; TRBD2 matches 16 bases. Germline CDR1 SGHRS, CDR2 YFSETQ. The junction had 5 bases not matched to a gene; V was cut back by 4 bases and J by 3 bases. The CDR3 is made up of 17 amino acids. This CDR3 reads CASSPGTSGGATDTQYF. CDR3 nucleotides: TGCGCCAGCAGCCCGGGGACTAGCGGGGGGGCTACAGATACGCAGTATTTT.

This chain connects TRBV5-1 to TRBJ2-1, with 9 positions matching TRBD2. The CDR3 covers 16 residues. V was pared by 4 bases and J by 1 base, with 6 bases of the junction left unmatched. Germline V gives CDR1 SGHRS, CDR2 YFSETQ. CDR3 sequence reads: CASSGGGADSYNEQFF. CDR3 DNA sequence: TGCGCCAGCAGCGGCGGGGGGGCGGATTCCTACAATGAGCAGTTCTTC.

The chain uses TRBV27 and TRBJ2-1; the D is unclear. Germline CDR1 and CDR2: MNHEY and SMNVEV (reference sequence). V lost 5 bases, J lost 5 bases, and 10 bases lay in between. This CDR3 comprises 13 residues. The CDR3 sequence: CASSITKDNEQFF. For the CDR3, the DNA is TGTGCCAGCAGTATCACTAAAGACAATGAGCAGTTCTTC.

The chain is built from TRBV5-1 and TRBJ1-2; TRBD1 might be the D (5 bases). Germline V gene sequence: CDR1 SGHRS, CDR2 YFSETQ. V shed 1 base and J shed 4 bases, with 17 bases lying between them. This CDR3 has 16 residues. Here the CDR3 DNA reads TGCGCCAGCAGCTTGATCGGGGGACTGGCGGGCTATGGCTACACCTTC. It encodes CASSLIGGLAGYGYTF.

The chain employs TRBV20-1 and TRBJ1-1, with D perhaps matching TRBD1 (6 bases). In germline, CDR1 is DFQATT, CDR2 SNEGSKA (reference sequence). CDR3 length equals 11 residues. In DNA form, the CDR3 reads TGCAGGGGGACCAGGGGCACTGAAGCTTTCTTT. This codes for CRGTRGTEAFF.

The chain has TRBV7-9 and TRBJ1-4; 10 bases match TRBD1. CDR1 and CDR2 (germline): SEHNR, FQNEAQ (reference sequence). The CDR3 loop spans 16 amino acids. V was clipped by 1 base and J by 7 bases; unmatched bases: 6. The CDR3 nucleotides are TGTGCCAGCAGCTTAGGATGGGGACAGGGGACTGAAAAACTGTTTTTT. Encoded protein: CASSLGWGQGTEKLFF.

The chain combines TRBV6-1 with TRBJ1-4; D unclear. Trimming shortened V by 3 bases and J by 7 bases, and 15 bases separated the two germline ends. Germline V gives CDR1 MNHNS, CDR2 SASEGT. The CDR3 loop spans 15 amino acids. As DNA, the CDR3 is TGTGCCAGCAGTGAGGGCCCTACCGCAGGTGAAAAACTGTTTTTT. Encoded protein: CASSEGPTAGEKLFF.

The chain recombines TRBV2 with TRBJ1-5, with D perhaps matching TRBD1 (6 bases). Germline V gene lookup returns CDR1 SNHLY and CDR2 FYNNEI. This CDR3 has 15 amino acids. The V end lost 4 bases, the J end lost 7 bases, and 17 bases lay between the germline ends. CDR3 in amino acids: CASSVGGGLGQPQHF. The CDR3, as DNA: TGTGCCAGCAGTGTGGGCGGGGGGCTTGGACAGCCCCAGCATTTT.

The chain joins TRBV4-3 to TRBJ2-5; the D gene is possibly TRBD1 (5 bases). The germline V gene has CDR1 LGHNA and CDR2 YSLEER. V lost 1 base and J lost 10, with 13 bases in between. This CDR3 is built from 13 residues. The DNA of the CDR3 is TGCGCCAGCAGCCAAGTAGAAGACAGCCACCAGTACTTC. It encodes CASSQVEDSHQYF.